These 2 T cell receptor beta chains originate from one sample sequenced in a study of blood T cell repertoires in COVID-19 (dated by TCRdb to the early 2020s). Library prep was done by the immunoSEQ multiplex PCR assay. The source is immuneACCESS, and TCRdb retained only in-frame sequences with V and J called. Part of the clones is not carried over; for the studies checked, unresolved V genes explain less than half of this, and the remainder is unexplained. This sample is represented by roughly 52,000 clones; around 88% of them were singletons. The ten largest clones add up to roughly 5% of the sample. Sequenced input: peripheral blood. The receptor set was obtained from a human donor in a cohort sampled during active COVID-19.

V gene TRBV13 combines with J gene TRBJ1-1, with D perhaps matching TRBD1 (6 bases). The CDR3 is 14 residues long. The V gene lost 3 bases and the J gene lost 5 bases, with 13 bases spanning the gap. CDR1 is PRHDT and CDR2 is FYEKMQ in the germline V gene (reference sequence). The CDR3 is CASSFRGGGTEAFF. CDR3 bases: TGTGCCAGCAGCTTTCGAGGGGGTGGTACTGAAGCTTTCTTT.

The chain carries TRBV6-5 and TRBJ1-5; D is uncertain. CDR1 and CDR2 (germline): MNHEY, SVGAGI. This CDR3 has 14 residues. Trimming left V 5 bases short and J 2 bases short, with 10 bases between. The CDR3 region is CASSLGLGNQPQHF. CDR3 coding DNA: TGTGCCAGCAGTCTCGGACTCGGCAATCAGCCCCAGCATTTT.